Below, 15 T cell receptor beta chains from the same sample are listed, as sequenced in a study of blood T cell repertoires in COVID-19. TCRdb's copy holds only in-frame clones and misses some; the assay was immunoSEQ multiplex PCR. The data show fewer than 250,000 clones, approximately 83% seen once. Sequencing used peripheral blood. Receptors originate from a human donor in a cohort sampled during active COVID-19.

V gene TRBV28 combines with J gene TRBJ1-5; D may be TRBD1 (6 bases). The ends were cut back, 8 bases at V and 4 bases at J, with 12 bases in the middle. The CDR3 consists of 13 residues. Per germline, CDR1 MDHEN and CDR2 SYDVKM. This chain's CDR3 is CASGQDRNQPQHF. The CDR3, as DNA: TGTGCCAGCGGACAAGACAGGAATCAGCCCCAGCATTTT. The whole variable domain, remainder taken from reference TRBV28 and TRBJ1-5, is DVKVTQSSRYLVKRTGEKVFLECVQDMDHENMFWYRQDPGLGLRLIYFSYDVKMKEKGDIPEGYSVSREKKERFSLILESASTNQTSMYLCASGQDRNQPQHFGDGTRLSIL.

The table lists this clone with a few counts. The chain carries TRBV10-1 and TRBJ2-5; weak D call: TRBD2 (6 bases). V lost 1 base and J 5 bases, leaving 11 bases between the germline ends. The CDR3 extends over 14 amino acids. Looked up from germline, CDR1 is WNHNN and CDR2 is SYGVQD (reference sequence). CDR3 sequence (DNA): TGCGCCAGCAGTGAGTTAGCGGAGAGGGAGACCCAGTACTTC. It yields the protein CASSELAERETQYF.

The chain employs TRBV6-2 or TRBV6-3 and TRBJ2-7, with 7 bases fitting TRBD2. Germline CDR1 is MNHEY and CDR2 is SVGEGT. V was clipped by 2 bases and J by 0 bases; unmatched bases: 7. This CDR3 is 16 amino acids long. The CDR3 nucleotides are TGTGCCAGCAGTTACCGGGCCGGGGGGTCCTCCTACGAGCAGTACTTC. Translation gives CASSYRAGGSSYEQYF.

CDR3 coding DNA: TGTGCCAGCAGCTTCCAGGGGCAAGGTGGCTACACCTTC. This gives the protein CASSFQGQGGYTF. The chain is built from TRBV7-9 and TRBJ1-2, with D perhaps matching TRBD1 (6 bases). V lost 3 bases and J 7 bases, leaving 12 bases between the germline ends. CDR1 is SEHNR, CDR2 FQNEAQ, per germline (reference sequence). The CDR3 sequence is 13 residues long.

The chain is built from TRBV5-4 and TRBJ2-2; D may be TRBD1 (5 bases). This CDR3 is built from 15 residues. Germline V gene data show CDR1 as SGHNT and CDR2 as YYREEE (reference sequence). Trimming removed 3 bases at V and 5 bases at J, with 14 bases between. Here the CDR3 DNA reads TGTGCCAGCAGCTCGGCCTCTCAGGGAACCGGGGAGCTGTTTTTT. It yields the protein CASSSASQGTGELFF.

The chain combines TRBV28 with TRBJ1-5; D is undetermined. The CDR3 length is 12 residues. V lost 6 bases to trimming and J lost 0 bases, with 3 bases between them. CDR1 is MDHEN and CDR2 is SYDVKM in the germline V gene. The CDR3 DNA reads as TGTGCCAGCAGACTTAGCAATCAGCCCCAGCATTTT. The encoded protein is CASRLSNQPQHF.

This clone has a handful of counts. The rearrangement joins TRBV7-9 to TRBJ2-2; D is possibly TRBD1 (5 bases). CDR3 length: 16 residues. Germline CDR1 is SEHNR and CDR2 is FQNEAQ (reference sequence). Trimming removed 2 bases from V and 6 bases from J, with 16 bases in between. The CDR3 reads CASSLPAGRSAGELFF. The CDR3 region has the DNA TGTGCCAGCAGCTTACCGGCAGGGCGGTCGGCCGGGGAGCTGTTTTTT.

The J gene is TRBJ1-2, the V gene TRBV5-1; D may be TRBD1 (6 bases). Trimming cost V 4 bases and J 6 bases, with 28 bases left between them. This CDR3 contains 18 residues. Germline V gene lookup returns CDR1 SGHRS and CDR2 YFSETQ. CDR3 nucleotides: TGCGCCAGCAGCGACACCGACTACACGACCAGGGGCGTAGATGGCTACACCTTC. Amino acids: CASSDTDYTTRGVDGYTF.

The CDR3 protein is CATSQPQGATNEKLFF. The CDR3 DNA sequence: TGTGCCACCAGCCAACCGCAGGGGGCAACTAATGAAAAACTGTTTTTT. This chain uses TRBV24-1 with TRBJ1-4, with 7 positions matching TRBD1. Germline V lookup: CDR1 KGHDR, CDR2 SFDVKD. Germline trimming cut 7 bases from V and 0 bases from J; bases unmatched to any gene: 7. The CDR3 is 16 residues long.

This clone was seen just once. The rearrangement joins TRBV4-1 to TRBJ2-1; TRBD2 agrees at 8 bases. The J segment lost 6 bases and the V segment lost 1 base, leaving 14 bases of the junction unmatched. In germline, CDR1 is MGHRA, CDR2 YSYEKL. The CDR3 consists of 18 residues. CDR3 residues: CASSQGTGGPVLRNEQFF. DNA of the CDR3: TGCGCCAGCAGCCAAGGGACGGGAGGGCCGGTTTTACGCAATGAGCAGTTCTTC.

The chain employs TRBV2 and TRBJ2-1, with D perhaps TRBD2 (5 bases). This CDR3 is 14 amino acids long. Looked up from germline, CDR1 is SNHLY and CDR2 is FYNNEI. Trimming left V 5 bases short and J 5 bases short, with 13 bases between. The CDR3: CASSLYAGDNEQFF. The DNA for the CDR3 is TGTGCCAGCAGTTTATATGCCGGGGACAATGAGCAGTTCTTC.

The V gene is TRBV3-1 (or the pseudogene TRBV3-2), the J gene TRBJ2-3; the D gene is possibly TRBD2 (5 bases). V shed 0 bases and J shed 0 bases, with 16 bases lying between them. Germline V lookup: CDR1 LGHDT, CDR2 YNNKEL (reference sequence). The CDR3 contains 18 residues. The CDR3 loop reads CASSQESGLTTSTDTQYF. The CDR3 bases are TGTGCCAGCAGCCAAGAGTCCGGACTGACAACTAGCACAGATACGCAGTATTTT.

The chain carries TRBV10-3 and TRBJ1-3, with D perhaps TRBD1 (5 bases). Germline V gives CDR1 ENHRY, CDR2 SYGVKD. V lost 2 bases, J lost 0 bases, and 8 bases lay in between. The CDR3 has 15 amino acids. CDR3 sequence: CAISESRGSGNTIYF. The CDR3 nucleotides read TGTGCCATCAGTGAGAGTAGGGGCTCTGGAAACACCATATATTTT.

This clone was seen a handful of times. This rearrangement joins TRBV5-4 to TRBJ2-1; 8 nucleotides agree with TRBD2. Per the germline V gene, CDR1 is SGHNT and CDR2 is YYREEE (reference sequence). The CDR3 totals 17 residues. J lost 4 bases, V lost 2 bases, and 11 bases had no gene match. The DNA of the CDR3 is TGTGCCAGCAGCTTCGGGGGTAGCGGGAAAACTTACAATGAGCAGTTCTTC. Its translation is CASSFGGSGKTYNEQFF.

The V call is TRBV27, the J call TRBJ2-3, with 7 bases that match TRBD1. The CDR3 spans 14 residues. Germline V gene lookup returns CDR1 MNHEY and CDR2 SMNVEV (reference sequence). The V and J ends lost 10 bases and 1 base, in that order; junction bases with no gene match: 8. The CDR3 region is CATQRGQGTDTQYF. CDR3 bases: TGTGCCACGCAAAGAGGACAGGGCACAGATACGCAGTATTTT.